This T cell receptor beta chain was sequenced for a study of beta chain features in type 1 diabetes. Overall study findings and caveats: The study found fewer insertions and more deletions at VDJ junctions in type 1 diabetes patients. Across all four CD4+ subsets, people with type 1 diabetes showed modestly shorter TCRB CDR3s. Cells carrying high TCR expression could end up over-represented when cDNA is sequenced.

Cells sorted by CD45RO/CCR7/CD25/CD127/CD95/CD27 comprised CD4+ naive, central memory, regulatory and stem cell-like memory cells. Germline V gene sequence: CDR1 SGHNT, CDR2 YYREEE (reference sequence). The CDR3 consists of 15 residues. V shed 3 bases and J 8 bases; nucleotides not matched to a gene: 8. As every portion of the isolated RNA was reverse transcribed, the sequencing read expressed TCRB transcripts. Sequencing used immunoSEQ multiplex PCR; TCRdb keeps in-frame clones, though not all of them. The sample contains approximately 140,000 clones, roughly 48% of which appear only once. This clone was seen only a few times. Its target is unknown.

This receptor was taken from a man aged 18 to 29 in good health. Sequenced sample: Tregs from blood. The chain couples TRBV5-4 to TRBJ2-1; 10 bases are shared with TRBD1. The CDR3 DNA follows: TGTGCCAGCAGCTCCGGGACAGGGGTCTCCCATGAGCAGTTCTTC. Its translation is CASSSGTGVSHEQFF. The entire variable domain, with the rest obtained from reference TRBV5-4 and TRBJ2-1, is as follows: ETGVTQSPTHLIKTRGQQVTLRCSSQSGHNTVSWYQQALGQGPQFIFQYYREEENGRGNFPPRFSGLQFPNYSSELNVNALELDDSALYLCASSSGTGVSHEQFFGPGTRLTVL.